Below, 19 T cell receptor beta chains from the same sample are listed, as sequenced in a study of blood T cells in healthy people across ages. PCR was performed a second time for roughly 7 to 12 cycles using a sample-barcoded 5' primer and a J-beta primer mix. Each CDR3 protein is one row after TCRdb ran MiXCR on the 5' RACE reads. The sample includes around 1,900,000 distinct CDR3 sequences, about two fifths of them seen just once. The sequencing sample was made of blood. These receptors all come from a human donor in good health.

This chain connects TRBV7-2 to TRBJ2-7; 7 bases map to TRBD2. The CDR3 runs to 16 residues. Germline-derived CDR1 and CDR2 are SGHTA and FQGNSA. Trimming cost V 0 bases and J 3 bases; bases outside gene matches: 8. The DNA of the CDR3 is TGTGCCAGCAGCTTAGCAGCGGGGTTAATATTCTACGAGCAGTACTTC. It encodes CASSLAAGLIFYEQYF.

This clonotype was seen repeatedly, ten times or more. CDR3 residues: CASSDGIRWQGPNYGYTF. The DNA of the CDR3 is TGTGCCAGCAGTGACGGAATCCGGTGGCAGGGTCCTAACTATGGCTACACCTTC. The chain couples TRBV6-4 to TRBJ1-2, with D possibly being TRBD1 (5 bases). Germline CDR1 is MRHNA and CDR2 is SNTAGT. V was shortened by 2 bases and J by 0 bases, with 19 bases between the two germline ends. CDR3 length equals 18 residues.

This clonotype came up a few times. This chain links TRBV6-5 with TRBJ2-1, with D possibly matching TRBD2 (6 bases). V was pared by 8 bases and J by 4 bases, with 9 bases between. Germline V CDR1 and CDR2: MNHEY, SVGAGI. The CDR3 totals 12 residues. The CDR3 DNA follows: TGTGCCAGCCACGGGACTTACAATGAGCAGTTCTTC. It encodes CASHGTYNEQFF.

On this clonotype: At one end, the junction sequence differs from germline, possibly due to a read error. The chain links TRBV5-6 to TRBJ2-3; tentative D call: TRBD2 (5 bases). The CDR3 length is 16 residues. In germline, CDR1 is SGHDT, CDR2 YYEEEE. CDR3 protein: CASTRLGVDTTDTRYF. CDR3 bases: TGTGCCAGCACCAGGCTCGGGGTCGACACCACAGATACGCGGTATTTT.

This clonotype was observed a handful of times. CDR3: CASSEGWTDTQYF. The CDR3, as DNA: TGTGCCAGCAGTGAAGGTTGGACAGATACGCAGTATTTT. The chain recombines TRBV6-1 with TRBJ2-3; D is ambiguous. In germline, CDR1 is MNHNS, CDR2 SASEGT. Between the trimmed V and J ends, which lost 1 base and 3 bases, there was a span of 5 bases. The CDR3 covers 13 residues.

CDR3 bases: TGTGCCAGCAGTAGGGAGACTGAAGCTTTCTTT. Its translation is CASSRETEAFF. J is TRBJ1-1 and V is TRBV2; the D is unclear. The ends were cut back, 5 bases at V and 5 bases at J, with 6 bases in the middle. The CDR3 extends over 11 amino acids. The V gene's germline CDR1 is SNHLY and CDR2 FYNNEI.

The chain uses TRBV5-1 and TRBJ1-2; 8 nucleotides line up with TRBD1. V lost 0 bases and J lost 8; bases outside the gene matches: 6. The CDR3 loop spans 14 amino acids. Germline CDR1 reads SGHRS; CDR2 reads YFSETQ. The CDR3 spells CASSLEAGGQGYTF. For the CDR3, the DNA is TGCGCCAGCAGCTTGGAGGCAGGGGGCCAAGGCTACACCTTC.

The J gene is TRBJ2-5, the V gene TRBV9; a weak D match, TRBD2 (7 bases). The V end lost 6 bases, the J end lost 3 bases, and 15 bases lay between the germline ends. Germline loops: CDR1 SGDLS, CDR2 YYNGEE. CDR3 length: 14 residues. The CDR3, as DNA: TGTGCCAGCAATGGGGGGGCCGGGGAAGAGACCCAGTACTTC. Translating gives CASNGGAGEETQYF.

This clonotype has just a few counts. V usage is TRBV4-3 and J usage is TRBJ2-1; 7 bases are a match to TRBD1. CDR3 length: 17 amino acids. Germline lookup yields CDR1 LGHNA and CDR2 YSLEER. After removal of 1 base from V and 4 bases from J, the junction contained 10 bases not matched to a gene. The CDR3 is CASSQAASGQPYNEQFF. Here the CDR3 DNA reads TGCGCCAGCAGCCAAGCTGCCTCGGGACAGCCGTACAATGAGCAGTTCTTC.

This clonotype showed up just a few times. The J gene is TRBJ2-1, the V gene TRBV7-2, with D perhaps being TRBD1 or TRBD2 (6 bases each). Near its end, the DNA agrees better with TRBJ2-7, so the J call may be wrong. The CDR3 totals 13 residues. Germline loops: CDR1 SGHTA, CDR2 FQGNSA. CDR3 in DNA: TGTGCCAGCACCGTATACGGGGGCTCCGAGCAGTACTTC. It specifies CASTVYGGSEQYF.

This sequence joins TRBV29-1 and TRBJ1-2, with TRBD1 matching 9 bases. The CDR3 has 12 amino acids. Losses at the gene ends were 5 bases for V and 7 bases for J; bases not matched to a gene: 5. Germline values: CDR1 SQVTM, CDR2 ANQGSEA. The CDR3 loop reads CSVRTGGRGYTF. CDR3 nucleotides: TGCAGCGTTAGAACAGGGGGCCGTGGCTACACCTTC.

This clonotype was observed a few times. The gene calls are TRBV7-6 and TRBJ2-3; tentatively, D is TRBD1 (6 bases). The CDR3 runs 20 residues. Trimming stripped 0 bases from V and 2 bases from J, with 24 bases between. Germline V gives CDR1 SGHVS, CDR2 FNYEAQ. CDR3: CASSLALRLLPGAPTDTQYF. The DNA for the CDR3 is TGTGCCAGCAGCTTAGCGCTAAGGCTCCTTCCAGGGGCCCCCACAGATACGCAGTATTTT.

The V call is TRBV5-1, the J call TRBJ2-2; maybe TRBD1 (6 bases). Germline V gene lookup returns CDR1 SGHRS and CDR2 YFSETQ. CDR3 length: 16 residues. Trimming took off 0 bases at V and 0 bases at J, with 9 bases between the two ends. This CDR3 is CASSLDGTTNTGELFF. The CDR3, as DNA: TGCGCCAGCAGCTTGGATGGGACAACGAACACCGGGGAGCTGTTTTTT.

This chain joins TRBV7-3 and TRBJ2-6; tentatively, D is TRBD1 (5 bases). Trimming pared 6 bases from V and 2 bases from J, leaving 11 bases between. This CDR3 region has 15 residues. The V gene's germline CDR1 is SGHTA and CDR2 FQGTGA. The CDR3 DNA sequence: TGTGCCAGCAGGATTACAGGTGCTGGGGCCAACGTCCTGACTTTC. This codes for CASRITGAGANVLTF.

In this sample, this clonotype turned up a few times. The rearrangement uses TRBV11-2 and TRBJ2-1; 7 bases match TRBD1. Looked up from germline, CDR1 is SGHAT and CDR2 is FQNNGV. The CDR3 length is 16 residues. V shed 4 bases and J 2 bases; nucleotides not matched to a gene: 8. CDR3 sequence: CASSSSQGVTYNEQFF. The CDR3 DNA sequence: TGTGCCAGCAGCTCCTCCCAGGGGGTCACCTACAATGAGCAGTTCTTC.

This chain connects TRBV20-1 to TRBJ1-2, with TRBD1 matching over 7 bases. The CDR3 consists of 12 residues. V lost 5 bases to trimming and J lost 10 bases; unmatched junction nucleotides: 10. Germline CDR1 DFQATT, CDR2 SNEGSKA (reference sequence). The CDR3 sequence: CSAPTGKMVYTF. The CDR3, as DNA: TGCAGTGCTCCGACAGGGAAAATGGTCTACACCTTC.

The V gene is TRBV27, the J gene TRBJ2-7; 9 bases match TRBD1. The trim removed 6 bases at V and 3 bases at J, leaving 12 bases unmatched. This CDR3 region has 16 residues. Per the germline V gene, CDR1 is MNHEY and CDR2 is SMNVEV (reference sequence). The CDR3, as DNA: TGTGCCAGCAGCTCACTTGGGACAGGGAGCTTCTACGAGCAGTACTTC. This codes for CASSSLGTGSFYEQYF.

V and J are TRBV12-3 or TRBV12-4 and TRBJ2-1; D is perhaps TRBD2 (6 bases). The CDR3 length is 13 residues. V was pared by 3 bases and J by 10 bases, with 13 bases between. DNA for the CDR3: TGTGCCAGCAGTTTTTCGGGGGAGCCGGAGCAGTTCTTC. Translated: CASSFSGEPEQFF.

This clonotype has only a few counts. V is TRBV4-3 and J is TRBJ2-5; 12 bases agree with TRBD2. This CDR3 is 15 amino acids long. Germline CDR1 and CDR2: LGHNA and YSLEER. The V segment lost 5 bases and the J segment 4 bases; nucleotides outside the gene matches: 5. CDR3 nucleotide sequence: TGCGCCAGCAGCGACAGACTAGCGGGGGTAGAGACCCAGTACTTC. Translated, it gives CASSDRLAGVETQYF.